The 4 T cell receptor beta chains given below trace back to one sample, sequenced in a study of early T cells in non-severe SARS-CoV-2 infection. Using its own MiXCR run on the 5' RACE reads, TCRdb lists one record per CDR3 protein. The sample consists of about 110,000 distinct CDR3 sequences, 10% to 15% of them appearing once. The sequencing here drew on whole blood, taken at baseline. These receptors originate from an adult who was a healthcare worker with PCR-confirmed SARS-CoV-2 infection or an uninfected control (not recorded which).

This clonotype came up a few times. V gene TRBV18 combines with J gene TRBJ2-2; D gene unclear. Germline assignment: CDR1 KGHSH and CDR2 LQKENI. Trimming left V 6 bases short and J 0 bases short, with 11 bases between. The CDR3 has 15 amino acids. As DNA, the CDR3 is TGTGCCAGCTCCCCATCGACACCGAACACCGGGGAGCTGTTTTTT. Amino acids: CASSPSTPNTGELFF.

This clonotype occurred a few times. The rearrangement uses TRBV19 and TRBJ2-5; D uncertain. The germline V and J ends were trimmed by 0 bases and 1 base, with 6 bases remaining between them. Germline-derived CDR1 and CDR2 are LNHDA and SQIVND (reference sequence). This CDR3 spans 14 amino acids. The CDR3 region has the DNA TGTGCCAGTAGTATAGACCTGGTCCAAGAGACCCAGTACTTC. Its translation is CASSIDLVQETQYF.

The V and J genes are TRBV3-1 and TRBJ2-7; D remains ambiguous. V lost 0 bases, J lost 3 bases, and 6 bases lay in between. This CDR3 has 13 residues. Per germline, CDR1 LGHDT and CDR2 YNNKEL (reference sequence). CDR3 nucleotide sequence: TGTGCCAGCAGCCAAGATAAGGGCTACGAGCAGTACTTC. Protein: CASSQDKGYEQYF.

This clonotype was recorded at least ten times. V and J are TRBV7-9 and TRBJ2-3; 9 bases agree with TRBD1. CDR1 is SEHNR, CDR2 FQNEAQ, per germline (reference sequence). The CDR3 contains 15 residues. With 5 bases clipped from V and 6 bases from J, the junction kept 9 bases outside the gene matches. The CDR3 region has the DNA TGTGCCAGCAGCCTATTACAGGGGGCGCGTGATACGCAGTATTTT. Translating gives CASSLLQGARDTQYF.